These 14 T cell receptor beta chains were sequenced from one sample in a study of blood T cells in healthy people across ages. Using a J-beta primer mix together with a sample-barcoded 5' primer, a second PCR was run for roughly 6 to 11 cycles. One entry per CDR3 protein results from TCRdb running MiXCR on the 5' RACE reads. Among fewer than 2,000,000 distinct CDR3 sequences, more than 35% were seen once, and the ten largest hold under 30%. Material: blood. The origin of the receptors is a human donor in good health.

The chain links TRBV10-3 to TRBJ2-1; D might be TRBD1 or TRBD2, each matching 5 bases. In germline, CDR1 is ENHRY, CDR2 SYGVKD. With 6 bases removed from V and 8 bases from J, the gap between germline ends came to 17 bases. CDR3 length: 14 amino acids. For the CDR3, the DNA is TGTGCCATCAGGGAAAAGGGACGAGGCGATGAGCAGTTCTTC. Encoded protein: CAIREKGRGDEQFF.

This clonotype has more than one count but fewer than ten. The rearrangement links TRBV2 to TRBJ1-2, with 8 bases matching TRBD1. Looked up from germline, CDR1 is SNHLY and CDR2 is FYNNEI. This CDR3 is built from 14 residues. With V trimmed by 2 bases and J by 5 bases, 4 bases remained unmatched. CDR3 residues: CASSERTGRYGYTF. The CDR3 DNA reads as TGTGCCAGCAGTGAACGGACAGGGAGATATGGCTACACCTTC.

This clonotype was picked up one time. V is TRBV2 and J is TRBJ2-7; D call uncertain. Germline V gene lookup returns CDR1 SNHLY and CDR2 FYNNEI. This CDR3 spans 13 amino acids. Trimming left V 7 bases short and J 5 bases short, with 15 bases between. The CDR3 sequence is CASTWGNRDEQYF. CDR3 nucleotides: TGTGCCAGCACCTGGGGAAACAGAGACGAGCAGTACTTC.

This clonotype showed up just a few times. V and J are TRBV2 and TRBJ2-7; D possibly corresponds to TRBD1 (5 bases). Germline V CDR1 and CDR2: SNHLY, FYNNEI. The CDR3 spans 13 residues. V shed 7 bases and J shed 4 bases, with 14 bases lying between them. The CDR3 DNA is TGTGCCAGCATATCCGACAGAGCATACGAGCAGTACTTC. Its protein is CASISDRAYEQYF.

Only a few counts were recorded for this clonotype. The V call is TRBV6-5, the J call TRBJ1-1; D unresolved. V was pared by 8 bases and J by 4 bases, with 14 bases between. The germline V gene has CDR1 MNHEY and CDR2 SVGAGI. The CDR3 loop spans 13 amino acids. The CDR3 DNA follows: TGTGCCAGCGGACTCCATAGTAGCACTGAAGCTTTCTTT. This translates into CASGLHSSTEAFF.

V gene TRBV27 combines with J gene TRBJ1-5, with a tentative D call TRBD1 (6 bases). Germline CDR1 MNHEY, CDR2 SMNVEV (reference sequence). V lost 6 bases, J lost 0 bases, and 18 bases lay in between. CDR3 length equals 17 residues. CDR3 DNA: TGTGCCAGCAGCCCCCAGGACAGTGGATATAGCAATCAGCCCCAGCATTTT. Encoded protein: CASSPQDSGYSNQPQHF.

CDR3 in amino acids: CASSPRTSGGLLEAYF. CDR3 bases: TGTGCCAGCAGCCCACGGACTAGCGGGGGCCTATTAGAGGCGTACTTC. The chain uses TRBV7-2 and TRBJ2-7; TRBD2 agrees at 13 bases. With 5 bases clipped from V and 12 bases from J, the junction kept 16 bases outside the gene matches. CDR1 and CDR2 from the germline V gene are SGHTA and FQGNSA. The CDR3 has 16 residues.

The V call is TRBV6-2 or TRBV6-3, the J call TRBJ2-5, with 9 nucleotides matching TRBD1. The CDR3 sequence is 16 residues long. The germline CDR1 and CDR2 sequences are MNHEY and SVGEGT. The V and J ends lost 6 bases and 2 bases, in that order; junction bases with no gene match: 10. CDR3 protein: CASRPHGTGQQETQYF. The CDR3 DNA sequence: TGTGCCAGCAGACCCCATGGGACAGGGCAACAAGAGACCCAGTACTTC.

This clonotype was observed a few times. The genes are TRBV7-3 and TRBJ2-1, with no clear D. V was shortened by 4 bases and J by 9 bases, with 7 bases between the two germline ends. CDR1 SGHTA and CDR2 FQGTGA come from the germline V gene. The CDR3 length is 11 residues. The CDR3 loop reads CASSSRTEQFF. The CDR3 DNA follows: TGTGCCAGCAGCTCTAGAACTGAGCAGTTCTTC. Full variable domain (missing parts from reference TRBV7-3 and TRBJ2-1): GAGVSQTPSNKVTEKGKYVELRCDPISGHTALYWYRQSLGQGPEFLIYFQGTGAADDSGLPNDRFFAVRPEGSVSTLKIQRTERGDSAVYLCASSSRTEQFFGPGTRLTVL.

This chain uses TRBV5-1 with TRBJ2-7; D remains ambiguous. The germline CDR1 and CDR2 sequences are SGHRS and YFSETQ. This CDR3 has 15 residues. The V and J ends lost 3 bases and 1 base respectively, with 14 bases between them. The CDR3 DNA reads as TGCGCCAGCAGCTCACGAACGATGACATCCTACGAGCAGTACTTC. Its translation: CASSSRTMTSYEQYF.

The rearrangement uses TRBV7-9 and TRBJ2-3, with 7 bases matching TRBD1. Germline-derived CDR1 and CDR2 are SEHNR and FQNEAQ (reference sequence). V lost 5 bases and J lost 2; bases outside the gene matches: 10. This CDR3 has 16 residues. CDR3 amino acids: CASSPQGQSDTDTQYF. CDR3 bases: TGTGCCAGCAGCCCCCAGGGACAGTCGGACACAGATACGCAGTATTTT.

This clonotype has ten or more counts. DNA for the CDR3: TGCAGCGTCATAACCTTGGGCGGACTAGCGGGCATCACAGATACGCAGTATTTT. This gives the protein CSVITLGGLAGITDTQYF. The chain carries TRBV29-1 and TRBJ2-3; 11 bases fit TRBD2. The CDR3 is made up of 18 amino acids. With 6 bases clipped from V and 2 bases from J, the junction kept 16 bases outside the gene matches. Looked up from germline, CDR1 is SQVTM and CDR2 is ANQGSEA.

The chain couples TRBV6-2 or TRBV6-3 to TRBJ1-2, with D possibly matching TRBD1 (5 bases). The CDR3 has 16 residues. The V gene's germline CDR1 is MNHEY and CDR2 SVGEGT. V gave up 2 bases and J gave up 0 bases, with 13 bases separating them. CDR3 sequence: CASSYGGLISNYGYTF. CDR3 sequence (DNA): TGTGCCAGCAGTTACGGGGGACTGATTTCTAACTATGGCTACACCTTC.

The gene calls are TRBV6-4 and TRBJ1-2; TRBD1 might be the D (5 bases). CDR1 is MRHNA and CDR2 is SNTAGT in the germline V gene. The ends were cut back, 8 bases at V and 8 bases at J, with 21 bases in the middle. The CDR3 loop spans 14 amino acids. The CDR3 DNA follows: TGTGCCAGCTCCCCGGAGGGGCAGGCCTACGGCTACACCTTC. Translation: CASSPEGQAYGYTF.